This TCR beta chain was sequenced in a study of human T cells and chemical hapten exposure. Study-level background: The variation in per-sample TCR yields arose mainly from small differences in pooled library volumes.

This clonotype was found many times. Its antigen is as yet unknown. The time point: pre-sensitization, week 0. Treatment in this sample: therapeutic diphenylcyclopropenone sensitization with weekly scalp DPC. The drawing of blood occurred before each patch test was applied. Germline lookup yields CDR1 SGHRS and CDR2 YFSETQ. This CDR3 spans 14 amino acids. V lost 5 bases, J lost 7 bases, and 7 bases stayed unmatched. Separate cDNA molecules received unique molecular identifiers, which the library attached to them. A single record per CDR3 protein comes from TCRdb applying MiXCR to the RACE reads. The profile shows some 38,000 distinct CDR3 sequences, roughly 7.6% of them singletons. Study results and caveats: The formation of large CDR3 similarity clusters by expanded TCRs significantly exceeded that of controls.

Material: whole blood, obtained in connection with sensitization to the hapten diphenylcyclopropenone (DPC). The receptor was isolated from a woman between 50 and 59 years old with alopecia areata. Some clones in this sample may be carry-over from other donors' samples. This chain joins TRBV5-1 and TRBJ2-2; 8 nucleotides line up with TRBD2. The CDR3 region is CASRQGLVNGELFF. CDR3 DNA: TGCGCCAGCAGACAGGGACTAGTCAACGGGGAGCTGTTTTTT.